This TCR beta chain was retrieved from a study of blood T cell repertoires in COVID-19. The overall study: Samples came from the United States, Italy and Spain, spanning acute and convalescent COVID-19. PBMCs, B-cell-depleted T cells, or T cells provided the cDNA or gDNA that made up the material.

Authors' data handling: Nucleated cell number was recorded as an estimate derived from reference gene primer amplification. Clones were sequenced by immunoSEQ multiplex PCR, and TCRdb holds only the in-frame ones, with some missing. The V and J calls and clone size are taken from that table; D and trimming were inferred from the DNA. Of approximately 190,000 clones in the sample, roughly 85% were seen once. The TCR sequence derives from a woman aged 30 to 39 with acute or convalescent COVID-19. The sample consisted of peripheral blood.

CDR3 region: CASSSDTSYEQYF. DNA for the CDR3: TGTGCCAGCAGCTCTGACACGTCCTACGAGCAGTACTTC. V usage is TRBV7-8 and J usage is TRBJ2-7; D is ambiguous. The CDR3 is 13 residues long. Germline V gives CDR1 SGHVS, CDR2 FQNEAQ. V lost 4 bases, J lost 1 base, and 8 bases lay in between.